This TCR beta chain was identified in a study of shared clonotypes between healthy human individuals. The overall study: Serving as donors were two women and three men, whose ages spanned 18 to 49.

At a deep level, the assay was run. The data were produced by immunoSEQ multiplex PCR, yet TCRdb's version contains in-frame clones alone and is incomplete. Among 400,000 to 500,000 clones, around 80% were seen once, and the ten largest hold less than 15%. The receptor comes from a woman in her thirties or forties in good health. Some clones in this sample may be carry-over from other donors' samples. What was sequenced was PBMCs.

CDR3 coding DNA: TGTGCCAGCAGTTTATATGGGGGACAGGGCATCTATGGCTACACCTTC. Its protein is CASSLYGGQGIYGYTF. The chain links TRBV27 to TRBJ1-2; 9 bases map to TRBD1. Trimming at V came to 1 base and at J to 4 bases, leaving 7 bases not matched to a gene. From germline, CDR1 is MNHEY and CDR2 SMNVEV (reference sequence). This CDR3 has 16 amino acids.